Sequencing of this T cell receptor beta chain was carried out in a study of blood T cell repertoires in COVID-19. Germline lookup yields CDR1 KGHSH and CDR2 LQKENI. CDR3 length: 15 amino acids. Trimming at V came to 6 bases and at J to 3 bases, leaving 8 bases not matched to a gene. TCRdb's copy holds only in-frame clones and misses some; the assay was immunoSEQ multiplex PCR. This sample carries 150,000 to 200,000 clones, 65% to 85% of them seen once, and the ten largest clones take 17%. The V call is TRBV18, the J call TRBJ1-2; TRBD1 agrees at 9 bases. This clonotype originated in a man between 60 and 75 years old with active or convalescent COVID-19. The sample was peripheral blood. CDR3 sequence reads: CASSQGQGNDYGYTF. In DNA, the CDR3 is TGTGCCAGCTCCCAGGGACAGGGTAATGACTATGGCTACACCTTC. The entire variable domain, with the rest obtained from reference TRBV18 and TRBJ1-2, is as follows: NAGVMQNPRHLVRRRGQEARLRCSPMKGHSHVYWYRQLPEEGLKFMVYLQKENIIDESGMPKERFSAEFPKEGPSILRIQQVVRGDSAAYFCASSQGQGNDYGYTFGSGTRLTVV.